Listed below are T cell receptor beta chains from one sample, sequenced in a study of early T cells in non-severe SARS-CoV-2 infection. TCRdb processed the 5' RACE reads anew with MiXCR; each CDR3 protein has one entry. In the table there are tens of thousands of distinct CDR3 sequences, roughly 14% of which are singletons. The sample here was whole blood, taken at baseline. Every receptor here comes from an adult who was a healthcare worker with PCR-confirmed SARS-CoV-2 infection or an uninfected control (not recorded which). CDR3s include the opening cysteine and the closing phenylalanine or tryptophan. D genes are given only for firm matches. For some rows the clone size is stated as once, few or many, or as a class when expanded; others skip it.

v_call: TRBV5-1
j_call: TRBJ1-6
clone_size: few
d_call: .
cdr3_aa: CASSLLERRSNSPLHF
cdr3_nt: TGCGCCAGCAGCTTGCTCGAGAGGCGAAGTAATTCACCCCTCCACTTT

v_call: TRBV12-3/TRBV12-4
j_call: TRBJ2-7
clone_size: few
d_call: .
cdr3_aa: CASSLREKSYEQYF
cdr3_nt: TGTGCCAGCAGTTTAAGGGAAAAATCCTACGAGCAGTACTTC

v_call: TRBV2
j_call: TRBJ2-7
clone_size: few
d_call: TRBD2
cdr3_aa: CASSGSGRQTYEQYF
cdr3_nt: TGTGCCAGCAGCGGAAGCGGGAGACAGACCTACGAGCAGTACTTC

v_call: TRBV28
j_call: TRBJ2-1
clone_size: few
d_call: TRBD2
cdr3_aa: CASSSAGEGRNEQFF
cdr3_nt: TGTGCCAGCAGTTCAGCGGGGGAGGGCCGGAATGAGCAGTTCTTC

v_call: TRBV5-4
j_call: TRBJ2-3
clone_size: many
d_call: .
cdr3_aa: CASSWAEADTQYF
cdr3_nt: TGTGCCAGCAGCTGGGCAGAAGCAGATACGCAGTATTTT

v_call: TRBV20-1
j_call: TRBJ2-1
clone_size: few
d_call: TRBD2
cdr3_aa: CSAVTSINEQFF
cdr3_nt: TGCAGTGCCGTGACTAGCATCAATGAGCAGTTCTTC

v_call: TRBV18
j_call: TRBJ1-1
clone_size: .
d_call: TRBD1
cdr3_aa: CASSPGQDGTEAFF
cdr3_nt: TGTGCCAGCTCACCGGGACAGGATGGCACTGAAGCTTTCTTT

v_call: TRBV7-8
j_call: TRBJ2-1
clone_size: many
d_call: TRBD2
cdr3_aa: CASSLLAGGDEQFF
cdr3_nt: TGTGCCAGCAGCTTATTAGCGGGAGGGGATGAGCAGTTCTTC

v_call: TRBV5-5
j_call: TRBJ2-3
clone_size: few
d_call: TRBD1
cdr3_aa: CASSLEGGGRVGTDTQYF
cdr3_nt: TGTGCCAGCAGCTTGGAAGGGGGCGGACGGGTAGGCACAGATACGCAGTATTTT

v_call: TRBV28
j_call: TRBJ1-2
clone_size: .
d_call: .
cdr3_aa: CASSLRGPKGYGYTF
cdr3_nt: TGTGCCAGCAGTCTTCGGGGGCCCAAGGGCTATGGCTACACCTTC

v_call: TRBV20-1
j_call: TRBJ2-3
clone_size: .
d_call: .
cdr3_aa: CSARSTGTAGTDTQYF
cdr3_nt: TGCAGTGCTAGATCCACCGGGACTGCAGGCACAGATACGCAGTATTTT

v_call: TRBV7-2
j_call: TRBJ2-7
clone_size: .
d_call: .
cdr3_aa: CASSHPGQSYEQYF
cdr3_nt: TGTGCCAGCAGCCATCCCGGACAGTCCTACGAGCAGTACTTC

v_call: TRBV5-4
j_call: TRBJ2-7
clone_size: .
d_call: .
cdr3_aa: CASHGDSYEHYF
cdr3_nt: TGTGCCAGCCACGGGGACTCCTACGAGCACTACTTC

v_call: TRBV28
j_call: TRBJ2-7
clone_size: .
d_call: TRBD2
cdr3_aa: CASSLAASGAYEQYF
cdr3_nt: TGTGCCAGCAGTTTGGCGGCTAGCGGAGCCTACGAGCAGTACTTC

v_call: TRBV19
j_call: TRBJ2-7
clone_size: few
d_call: TRBD1
cdr3_aa: CASSLLQGADYEQYF
cdr3_nt: TGTGCCAGTAGTCTCCTACAGGGGGCTGACTACGAGCAGTACTTC

v_call: TRBV20-1
j_call: TRBJ1-1
clone_size: few
d_call: TRBD1
cdr3_aa: CSASQTGYTEAFF
cdr3_nt: TGCAGTGCTAGCCAGACAGGGTACACTGAAGCTTTCTTT

v_call: TRBV29-1
j_call: TRBJ1-1
clone_size: many
d_call: TRBD1
cdr3_aa: CSARGQGYTEAFF
cdr3_nt: TGCAGCGCCAGGGGGCAGGGCTACACTGAAGCTTTCTTT

v_call: TRBV20-1
j_call: TRBJ2-2
clone_size: many
d_call: .
cdr3_aa: CSASSRNTGELFF
cdr3_nt: TGCAGTGCTAGTAGTAGGAACACCGGGGAGCTGTTTTTT

v_call: TRBV29-1
j_call: TRBJ2-1
clone_size: few
d_call: TRBD1
cdr3_aa: CSVGTGARDEQFF
cdr3_nt: TGCAGCGTGGGGACAGGGGCAAGGGATGAGCAGTTCTTC

v_call: TRBV30
j_call: TRBJ2-3
clone_size: few
d_call: .
cdr3_aa: CASLTEPTDTQYF
cdr3_nt: TGTGCCAGCCTGACAGAACCCACAGATACGCAGTATTTT

v_call: TRBV3-1
j_call: TRBJ2-3
clone_size: few
d_call: .
cdr3_aa: CASSQIFTDTQYF
cdr3_nt: TGTGCCAGCAGCCAAATCTTCACAGATACGCAGTATTTT

v_call: TRBV2
j_call: TRBJ1-2
clone_size: .
d_call: TRBD1
cdr3_aa: CASSSGQGYNYGYTF
cdr3_nt: TGTGCCAGCAGTTCCGGACAGGGCTATAACTATGGCTACACCTTC

v_call: TRBV9
j_call: TRBJ1-1
clone_size: many
d_call: .
cdr3_aa: CASSVDGGGSAEAFF
cdr3_nt: TGTGCCAGCAGCGTAGATGGCGGGGGATCAGCTGAAGCTTTCTTT

v_call: TRBV13
j_call: TRBJ1-2
clone_size: many
d_call: .
cdr3_aa: CASSLTSRDGYTF
cdr3_nt: TGTGCCAGCAGCTTAACCTCCAGGGACGGCTACACCTTC

v_call: TRBV3-1
j_call: TRBJ1-6
clone_size: .
d_call: .
cdr3_aa: CASSQDTGLGNSPLHF
cdr3_nt: TGTGCCAGCAGCCAAGATACAGGGCTTGGGAATTCACCCCTCCACTTT

v_call: TRBV20-1
j_call: TRBJ2-5
clone_size: few
d_call: .
cdr3_aa: CSAQVGSGQETQYF
cdr3_nt: TGCAGTGCTCAGGTGGGGTCGGGGCAAGAGACCCAGTACTTC

v_call: TRBV28
j_call: TRBJ2-4
clone_size: many
d_call: TRBD1
cdr3_aa: CASTRGRELAKNIQYF
cdr3_nt: TGTGCCAGCACTAGGGGGCGAGAATTAGCCAAAAACATTCAGTACTTC

v_call: TRBV7-9
j_call: TRBJ2-5
clone_size: few
d_call: .
cdr3_aa: CASSLRQSTQYF
cdr3_nt: TGTGCCAGCAGCTTACGTCAGTCCACCCAGTACTTC

v_call: TRBV12-3/TRBV12-4
j_call: TRBJ2-2
clone_size: .
d_call: .
cdr3_aa: CASSTWATGELFF
cdr3_nt: TGTGCCAGCAGCACTTGGGCCACCGGGGAGCTGTTTTTT

v_call: TRBV5-4
j_call: TRBJ2-7
clone_size: .
d_call: TRBD2
cdr3_aa: CASSRTSPDEQYF
cdr3_nt: TGTGCCAGCAGCCGGACTAGCCCCGACGAGCAGTACTTC

v_call: TRBV20-1
j_call: TRBJ2-7
clone_size: few
d_call: .
cdr3_aa: CSARAPQGGKAYEQYF
cdr3_nt: TGCAGTGCTAGAGCCCCCCAGGGCGGGAAGGCCTACGAGCAGTACTTC

v_call: TRBV2
j_call: TRBJ2-2
clone_size: .
d_call: .
cdr3_aa: CASSELGGIGELFF
cdr3_nt: TGTGCCAGCAGTGAATTAGGAGGGATCGGGGAGCTGTTTTTT

v_call: TRBV7-6
j_call: TRBJ2-6
clone_size: few
d_call: .
cdr3_aa: CASSYPRTERLMGANVLTF
cdr3_nt: TGTGCCAGCAGCTACCCTAGGACAGAAAGGCTAATGGGGGCCAACGTCCTGACTTTC

v_call: TRBV4-1
j_call: TRBJ2-1
clone_size: many
d_call: .
cdr3_aa: CASSQSRLRAGSGDEQFF
cdr3_nt: TGCGCCAGCAGCCAATCCCGTCTGCGGGCGGGAAGTGGGGATGAGCAGTTCTTC

v_call: TRBV28
j_call: TRBJ1-2
clone_size: many
d_call: TRBD1
cdr3_aa: CASSLTPGQGDGYTF
cdr3_nt: TGTGCCAGCAGTTTAACCCCCGGACAGGGTGATGGCTACACCTTC

v_call: TRBV2
j_call: TRBJ1-1
clone_size: many
d_call: TRBD1
cdr3_aa: CASSRTGMNTEAFF
cdr3_nt: TGTGCCAGCAGCCGGACAGGGATGAACACTGAAGCTTTCTTT

v_call: TRBV3-1
j_call: TRBJ2-7
clone_size: .
d_call: TRBD1
cdr3_aa: CASSQFGTVPSYEQYF
cdr3_nt: TGTGCCAGCAGCCAATTCGGGACAGTACCCTCCTACGAGCAGTACTTC

v_call: TRBV9
j_call: TRBJ2-1
clone_size: .
d_call: TRBD1
cdr3_aa: CASSLGQGFDEQFF
cdr3_nt: TGTGCCAGCAGCTTGGGACAGGGCTTCGATGAGCAGTTCTTC

v_call: TRBV29-1
j_call: TRBJ2-7
clone_size: .
d_call: TRBD1
cdr3_aa: CSVGGQGEIEQYF
cdr3_nt: TGCAGCGTTGGGGGACAGGGGGAAATCGAGCAGTACTTC

v_call: TRBV5-6
j_call: TRBJ2-1
clone_size: many
d_call: .
cdr3_aa: CASSLRNPNEQFF
cdr3_nt: TGTGCCAGCAGCTTGCGAAACCCCAATGAGCAGTTCTTC

v_call: TRBV6-5
j_call: TRBJ1-1
clone_size: few
d_call: .
cdr3_aa: CASSRSENTEAFF
cdr3_nt: TGTGCCAGCAGTCGGAGTGAGAACACTGAAGCTTTCTTT

v_call: TRBV20-1
j_call: TRBJ2-7
clone_size: few
d_call: .
cdr3_aa: CSARGVRGSSYEQYF
cdr3_nt: TGCAGTGCTAGGGGGGTGAGGGGTAGCTCCTACGAGCAGTACTTC

v_call: TRBV7-2
j_call: TRBJ2-7
clone_size: .
d_call: TRBD1
cdr3_aa: CASSLSSGTGNEQYF
cdr3_nt: TGTGCCAGCAGCTTGTCCTCGGGGACAGGGAACGAGCAGTACTTC

v_call: TRBV6-6
j_call: TRBJ1-5
clone_size: few
d_call: .
cdr3_aa: CASSYESNQPQHF
cdr3_nt: TGTGCCAGCAGTTACGAGAGCAATCAGCCCCAGCATTTT

v_call: TRBV2
j_call: TRBJ2-5
clone_size: .
d_call: .
cdr3_aa: CASSEYRFQETQYF
cdr3_nt: TGTGCCAGCAGTGAATACAGATTCCAAGAGACCCAGTACTTC

v_call: TRBV7-6
j_call: TRBJ1-5
clone_size: many
d_call: .
cdr3_aa: CASSVMPVVDGGPQHF
cdr3_nt: TGTGCCAGCAGCGTTATGCCCGTAGTCGATGGAGGACCCCAGCATTTT

v_call: TRBV5-4
j_call: TRBJ2-7
clone_size: few
d_call: TRBD1
cdr3_aa: CASSFGTGAYEQYF
cdr3_nt: TGTGCCAGCAGCTTCGGGACAGGAGCCTACGAGCAGTACTTC

v_call: TRBV7-9
j_call: TRBJ1-2
clone_size: .
d_call: TRBD1
cdr3_aa: CASRITLGQIYGYTF
cdr3_nt: TGTGCCAGCAGGATCACCTTGGGACAGATCTATGGCTACACCTTC

v_call: TRBV4-1
j_call: TRBJ2-5
clone_size: many
d_call: TRBD2
cdr3_aa: CASSQDLAAKEETQYF
cdr3_nt: TGCGCCAGCAGCCAAGATCTAGCGGCTAAGGAAGAGACCCAGTACTTC

v_call: TRBV6-5
j_call: TRBJ2-4
clone_size: .
d_call: .
cdr3_aa: CASSYGQENIQYF
cdr3_nt: TGTGCCAGCAGTTACGGTCAGGAAAACATTCAGTACTTC

v_call: TRBV16
j_call: TRBJ2-7
clone_size: .
d_call: TRBD2
cdr3_aa: CASSRSPTLAGGSYEQYF
cdr3_nt: TGTGCCAGCAGCCGCTCCCCCACATTAGCGGGAGGGTCCTACGAGCAGTACTTC

v_call: TRBV3-1
j_call: TRBJ2-1
clone_size: once
d_call: .
cdr3_aa: CASSQDQGRGPKFF
cdr3_nt: TGTGCCAGCAGCCAAGATCAGGGGAGAGGGCCTAAGTTCTTC

v_call: TRBV7-3
j_call: TRBJ1-2
clone_size: many
d_call: .
cdr3_aa: CASSLGGGTNYGYTF
cdr3_nt: TGTGCCAGCAGCTTAGGCGGGGGCACCAACTATGGCTACACCTTC